One sample yielded the 27 T cell receptor beta chains listed below, sequenced in a study of cytomegalovirus exposure and HLA in healthy donors. Primers included in the PCR were 60 Vbeta and 13 Jbeta primers. The assay was immunoSEQ multiplex PCR, and TCRdb's table has in-frame clones only and misses some. The table includes roughly 100,000 clones, around 80% detected once. Input material: PBMCs. These receptors were obtained from a woman between 18 and 30 years old in good health and CMV-seropositive.

The V call is TRBV6-6, the J call TRBJ2-3, with a weak D call TRBD1 (6 bases). The length of the CDR3 is 15 residues. V was clipped by 6 bases and J by 0 bases, with 13 bases between them. Germline V lookup: CDR1 MNHNY, CDR2 SVGAGI (reference sequence). The CDR3: CASRQGPTSTDTQYF. The CDR3 DNA is TGTGCCAGCAGACAGGGCCCAACTAGCACAGATACGCAGTATTTT.

The V call is TRBV5-1, the J call TRBJ1-1; perhaps TRBD1 as D (5 bases). V was trimmed by 2 bases and J by 9 bases, leaving 20 bases between them. From germline, CDR1 is SGHRS and CDR2 YFSETQ. This CDR3 is 15 amino acids long. CDR3 region: CASSFQGGAESQAFF. The CDR3 DNA follows: TGCGCCAGCAGCTTTCAGGGTGGTGCGGAGAGCCAAGCTTTCTTT.

The sample holds a few counts of this clone. This sequence joins TRBV5-1 and TRBJ1-3, with 9 bases that match TRBD1. With 1 base clipped from V and 3 bases from J, the junction kept 5 bases outside the gene matches. In germline, CDR1 is SGHRS, CDR2 YFSETQ. The CDR3 is 16 residues long. The chain's CDR3 is CASSLPGTGIGNTIYF. The CDR3 DNA reads TGCGCCAGCAGCTTGCCCGGGACAGGGATTGGAAACACCATATATTTT.

This clone was detected only a few times. The V and J genes are TRBV19 and TRBJ1-1; 8 bases agree with TRBD1. This CDR3 contains 13 residues. Germline trimming cut 4 bases from V and 3 bases from J; bases unmatched to any gene: 1. Germline V gene lookup returns CDR1 LNHDA and CDR2 SQIVND (reference sequence). The CDR3 is CASSNRGDTEAFF. DNA of the CDR3: TGTGCCAGTAGTAACAGGGGGGACACTGAAGCTTTCTTT.

This clone was seen a handful of times. The rearrangement links TRBV5-1 to TRBJ2-7; perhaps TRBD2 as D (5 bases). CDR1 and CDR2 (germline): SGHRS, YFSETQ. The CDR3 is made up of 14 amino acids. V dropped 5 bases and J dropped 0 bases, with 12 bases sitting between them. CDR3 protein: CASSKEEVSYEQYF. In DNA, the CDR3 is TGCGCCAGCAGTAAGGAGGAAGTCTCCTACGAGCAGTACTTC.

V and J are TRBV15 and TRBJ2-1; 10 bases line up with TRBD1. Germline assignment: CDR1 LNHNV and CDR2 YYDKDF (reference sequence). This CDR3 spans 16 amino acids. Trimming cost V 3 bases and J 7 bases; bases outside gene matches: 9. CDR3 loop: CATSRAGTGALNEQFF. DNA of the CDR3: TGTGCCACCAGCAGGGCCGGGACAGGGGCCTTGAATGAGCAGTTCTTC.

There are a few counts of this clone. CDR3 amino acids: CASRTGCGYTF. CDR3 nucleotide sequence: TGTGCCAGCAGGACAGGGTGTGGCTACACCTTC. The chain recombines TRBV27 with TRBJ1-2, with TRBD1 identical over 7 bases. V lost 6 bases and J lost 7; bases outside the gene matches: 2. The germline V gene encodes CDR1 MNHEY and CDR2 SMNVEV (reference sequence). This CDR3 is 11 amino acids long.

The CDR3 DNA sequence: TGCAGCGTTGAATCCTTCAGGGACGAGCAGTACTTC. Amino acid sequence: CSVESFRDEQYF. J is TRBJ2-7 and V is TRBV29-1; maybe TRBD1 (5 bases). The CDR3 has 12 residues. Trimming stripped 2 bases from V and 5 bases from J, with 10 bases between. Per the germline V gene, CDR1 is SQVTM and CDR2 is ANQGSEA.

V gene TRBV9 combines with J gene TRBJ2-7, with 7 bases aligning to TRBD1. Germline CDR1 reads SGDLS; CDR2 reads YYNGEE. The V and J ends lost 2 bases and 2 bases, in that order; junction bases with no gene match: 10. This CDR3 region has 16 residues. CDR3 bases: TGTGCCAGCAGCGTTAGAGGGGACAGTCTTCCCTACGAGCAGTACTTC. Encoded protein: CASSVRGDSLPYEQYF.

The V call is TRBV7-6, the J call TRBJ2-7; 8 positions match TRBD1. In germline, CDR1 is SGHVS, CDR2 FNYEAQ. The CDR3 loop spans 15 amino acids. With 2 bases clipped from V and 3 bases from J, the junction kept 6 bases outside the gene matches. The CDR3 loop reads CASSLSHTGGYEQYF. CDR3 in DNA: TGTGCCAGCAGCTTATCCCATACAGGGGGCTACGAGCAGTACTTC. The full variable domain, rest sourced from reference TRBV7-6 and TRBJ2-7, is GAGVSQSPRYKVTKRGQDVALRCDPISGHVSLYWYRQALGQGPEFLTYFNYEAQQDKSGLPNDRFSAERPEGSISTLTIQRTEQRDSAMYRCASSLSHTGGYEQYFGPGTRLTVT.

This chain connects TRBV11-3 to TRBJ2-2; 13 nucleotides agree with TRBD2. The V gene end was trimmed by 3 bases and the J gene end by 8 bases; junction bases not matched to a gene: 6. The germline V gene has CDR1 SGHNT and CDR2 YENEEA. CDR3 length: 16 residues. CDR3 amino acids: CASSFGLAGAGGELFF. The CDR3 region has the DNA TGTGCCAGCAGCTTCGGACTAGCGGGAGCCGGAGGGGAGCTGTTTTTT.

The V call is TRBV6-1, the J call TRBJ2-1; 8 bases align to TRBD2. J lost 9 bases, V lost 7 bases, and 8 bases had no gene match. This CDR3 comprises 13 residues. Germline CDR1 reads MNHNS; CDR2 reads SASEGT. The CDR3 protein is CASNGGGWGEQFF. In DNA, the CDR3 is TGTGCCAGCAACGGCGGGGGGTGGGGTGAGCAGTTCTTC.

This clone was seen only a few times. The chain employs TRBV5-6 and TRBJ1-1, with 7 nucleotides matching TRBD1. The CDR3 sequence is 14 residues long. V dropped 2 bases and J dropped 3; count of bases not matched to a gene: 4. Per the germline V gene, CDR1 is SGHDT and CDR2 is YYEEEE. The CDR3 here is CASSFDRVDTEAFF. The CDR3 bases are TGTGCCAGCAGCTTCGACAGGGTTGACACTGAAGCTTTCTTT.

The chain uses TRBV4-3 and TRBJ2-3; 11 nucleotides align to TRBD2. V shed 1 base, J shed 6 bases, and the junction held 9 bases outside the gene matches. The CDR3 runs to 17 residues. Germline CDR1 LGHNA, CDR2 YSLEER. The CDR3 protein is CASSQALAGVRGDTQYF. The CDR3 nucleotides read TGCGCCAGCAGCCAAGCACTAGCGGGAGTAAGGGGGGATACGCAGTATTTT.

This chain connects TRBV4-1 to TRBJ2-1; 7 nucleotides line up with TRBD2. The V segment lost 4 bases and the J segment 8 bases; nucleotides outside the gene matches: 11. Germline CDR1 is MGHRA and CDR2 is YSYEKL. CDR3 size: 15 residues. The CDR3 sequence is CASSLGGSGLYEQFF. The CDR3 DNA is TGCGCCAGCAGCCTGGGGGGGTCCGGCTTGTATGAGCAGTTCTTC.

J is TRBJ2-7 and V is TRBV5-1; no firm D call. The CDR3 loop spans 13 amino acids. V lost 1 base and J 5 bases, leaving 10 bases between the germline ends. The germline gives CDR1 SGHRS, CDR2 YFSETQ. Here the CDR3 DNA reads TGCGCCAGCAGCTTGCGCCAGGCCGACGAGCAGTACTTC. Amino acids: CASSLRQADEQYF. Using reference TRBV5-1 and TRBJ2-7 for the parts outside the CDR3, the full variable domain is KAGVTQTPRYLIKTRGQQVTLSCSPISGHRSVSWYQQTPGQGLQFLFEYFSETQRNKGNFPGRFSGRQFSNSRSEMNVSTLELGDSALYLCASSLRQADEQYFGPGTRLTVT.

V usage is TRBV27 and J usage is TRBJ1-2; D unresolved. Per germline, CDR1 MNHEY and CDR2 SMNVEV (reference sequence). Trimming cost V 3 bases and J 4 bases, with 12 bases left between them. The CDR3 is made up of 14 amino acids. DNA of the CDR3: TGTGCCAGCAGTTTGTCGACTGAAATCTATGGCTACACCTTC. This translates into CASSLSTEIYGYTF.

Turning to this clone: Other DNA sequences in the same sample also yield this CDR3. J is TRBJ2-7 and V is TRBV11-2; maybe TRBD1 (6 bases). Trimming shortened V by 0 bases and J by 4 bases, and 16 bases separated the two germline ends. CDR3 length: 16 amino acids. The germline gives CDR1 SGHAT, CDR2 FQNNGV. The CDR3 sequence: CASSLDGVYRVYEQYF. The CDR3 DNA sequence: TGTGCCAGCAGCTTAGATGGTGTGTACAGGGTTTACGAGCAGTACTTC.

This clone is a singleton in its sample. This chain connects TRBV10-3 to TRBJ2-2; 7 nucleotides line up with TRBD1. This CDR3 is built from 14 residues. CDR1 is ENHRY, CDR2 SYGVKD, per germline. V was pared by 5 bases and J by 5 bases, with 5 bases of the junction left unmatched. The CDR3 coding sequence is TGTGCCATCAGTCGACAGGGTGGGACCGGGGAGCTGTTTTTT. Translated: CAISRQGGTGELFF.

Remarks on this clone: The conserved final phenylalanine or tryptophan is absent from the CDR3, which likely points to a read error. The DNA is omitted, as the CDR3 cannot be located on it reliably, and the CDR3 follows TCRdb's listing. V gene TRBV5-6 combines with J gene TRBJ2-3; the table's D call, TRBD2, has no DNA check behind it. CDR1 is SGHDT, CDR2 YYEEEE, per germline. The CDR3 spans 13 amino acids, including both terminal residues. The CDR3 spells CASSRSGTTTIFG.

The genes are TRBV11-2 and TRBJ2-1; possible D gene TRBD1, 6 bases. Trimming stripped 1 base from V and 15 bases from J, with 19 bases between. CDR1 is SGHAT and CDR2 is FQNNGV in the germline V gene. This CDR3 region has 14 residues. For the CDR3, the DNA is TGTGCCAGCAGCTTAGGGAGTAAGGGGGTAGTACGGTTCTTC. Encoded protein: CASSLGSKGVVRFF.

J is TRBJ1-2 and V is TRBV6-1; 7 bases agree with TRBD1. Germline values: CDR1 MNHNS, CDR2 SASEGT. The CDR3 contains 16 residues. The V and J ends lost 3 bases and 3 bases, in that order; junction bases with no gene match: 10. The CDR3 sequence: CASSDSLGDSYYGYTF. The CDR3 region has the DNA TGTGCCAGCAGTGATAGTTTAGGGGACAGTTACTATGGCTACACCTTC.

The chain employs TRBV21-1 and TRBJ2-3; the D call in the table, TRBD2, was not verified against the DNA. TRBV21-1 corresponds to a pseudogene. This CDR3 has 18 amino acids. The DNA of the CDR3 is TGTGCCAGCAGCAAAGAGGTACGGGGAGGGCCTAGCACAGATACGCAGTATTTT. As protein: CASSKEVRGGPSTDTQYF.

The chain uses TRBV5-1 and TRBJ1-2; TRBD1 matches 8 bases. Looked up from germline, CDR1 is SGHRS and CDR2 is YFSETQ. The CDR3 totals 16 residues. Unmatched junction bases numbered 8, after V lost 0 bases and J lost 4 bases. CDR3: CASSLGRGPTGYGYTF. The CDR3 nucleotides are TGCGCCAGCAGCTTGGGCAGGGGGCCAACCGGCTATGGCTACACCTTC.

CDR3 region: CASSFMDRGGNTIYF. DNA of the CDR3: TGTGCCAGCAGTTTTATGGACAGGGGGGGAAACACCATATATTTT. The V call is TRBV5-4, the J call TRBJ1-3; TRBD1 aligns across 10 bases. The CDR3 spans 15 residues. Per germline, CDR1 SGHNT and CDR2 YYREEE (reference sequence). V shed 5 bases, J shed 4 bases, and the junction held 6 bases outside the gene matches.

The chain joins TRBV6-5 to TRBJ2-7; TRBD1 aligns across 7 bases. V lost 6 bases and J lost 1; bases outside the gene matches: 9. The V gene's germline CDR1 is MNHEY and CDR2 SVGAGI. The CDR3 covers 15 residues. The CDR3 loop is CASRNAGTESYEQYF. CDR3 DNA: TGTGCCAGCAGAAACGCCGGGACAGAGTCCTACGAGCAGTACTTC.

The chain has TRBV11-2 and TRBJ2-7; 7 nucleotides match TRBD2. V lost 10 bases, J lost 5 bases, and 11 bases stayed unmatched. The CDR3 totals 13 residues. CDR1 is SGHAT and CDR2 is FQNNGV in the germline V gene. The CDR3 region has the DNA TGTGCCATCGGCACGGGACTAAGGAACGAGCAGTACTTC. Protein sequence: CAIGTGLRNEQYF.